This TCR beta chain came from a study of T cells after yellow fever vaccination. Production of TCR cDNA was by 5'RACE template switching, which also added a universal primer site and UMIs. MiXCR, run by TCRdb on the 5' RACE reads, gives a single entry per CDR3 protein. The table has about 330,000 distinct CDR3 sequences, 8.1% seen once. This specimen was PBMCs, taken roughly 47 days after the first yellow fever vaccination. This TCR came from a man younger than 30 who received the YFV17D yellow fever vaccine.

This chain's CDR3 is CASSLVPQDYGYTF. As DNA, the CDR3 is TGTGCCAGCAGTTTGGTCCCCCAGGACTATGGCTACACCTTC. This chain joins TRBV12-3 or TRBV12-4 and TRBJ1-2; D not certain. Trimming took off 3 bases at V and 3 bases at J, with 11 bases between the two ends. The CDR3 sequence is 14 residues long.